A single sample gave rise to the 26 T cell receptor beta chains below, sequenced in a study of tumor-infiltrating lymphocytes in primary liver carcinoma. Each 20-30 mg portion of unsorted bulk tissue served as the source for co-extraction of RNA and DNA. The researchers produced TCR beta cDNA from around 0.5 ug total RNA with a constant-region primer. Three-round nested multiplex PCR performed with slightly modified ARM-PCR produced the TCR beta libraries. Investigators reported that the first two PCR rounds, at 10 cycles each, used TRBV1-TRBV30 forward primers with a C-beta reverse primer. One entry per CDR3 protein, called by TCRdb with MiXCR from the multiplex PCR reads. The sample lists more than 95,000 distinct CDR3 sequences; 50% to 80% were seen once. Sequenced: liver tumor tissue from sampling region 3. Subset described: tumor region T3, left-lateral pole. These TCRs come from a woman aged 60 to 75 with primary liver carcinoma and hepatitis B virus infection.

This clonotype was detected only a few times. A much larger clone lies a single base off, so this may be a read error. This chain joins TRBV4-2 and TRBJ1-5; D unresolved. From germline, CDR1 is LGHNA and CDR2 YNFKEQ. The CDR3 is 12 amino acids. The CDR3 coding sequence is TGTGTCAGCAGCCAAGTCTCGGGCAGCCCAACGTTT. It specifies CVSSQVSGSPTF.

As to this clonotype: Possible read error: a much larger clone is one base away. This chain links TRBV6-5 with TRBJ2-2, with TRBD2 identical over 12 bases. CDR3 length: 15 amino acids. The germline V gene encodes CDR1 MNHEY and CDR2 SVGAGI. The DNA of the CDR3 is TGTGCCGGCAGTTACCGGACTAGCGGGACCGGGAAGCTGTTTTTT. Translation gives CAGSYRTSGTGKLFF.

This clonotype was counted at least ten times. The CDR3 sequence is CASSLTVRPHEQYF. The CDR3, as DNA: TGTGCCAGCAGTTTGACGGTAAGGCCGCACGAGCAGTACTTC. This rearrangement joins TRBV28 to TRBJ2-7; the D is unclear. Germline V gives CDR1 MDHEN, CDR2 SYDVKM. Trimming shortened V by 3 bases and J by 5 bases, and 14 bases separated the two germline ends. CDR3 length equals 14 residues.

Comments on this clonotype: A much larger clone differs by one base, so this may be a read error. This chain links TRBV12-3 or TRBV12-4 with TRBJ2-1; 8 bases match TRBD2. The V gene end was trimmed by 0 bases and the J gene end by 14 bases; junction bases not matched to a gene: 6. There are 13 residues in the CDR3. CDR3 protein: CASSLARTSFKFF. The DNA for the CDR3 is TGTGCCAGCAGTTTAGCGAGGACTAGCTTTAAGTTCTTC.

A word on this clonotype: Germline is not matched at one junction end, which may reflect a read error. The V and J genes are TRBV10-3 and TRBJ1-5, with D perhaps matching TRBD1 (5 bases). Germline assignment: CDR1 ENHRY and CDR2 SYGVKD. This CDR3 has 14 residues. CDR3 amino acids: CVISDSGGDQPQHF. The CDR3 nucleotides read TGTGTCATCAGTGATTCAGGAGGGGATCAGCCCCAGCATTTT.

A remark on this clonotype: A much larger clonotype is one base distant, so this may be a read error. The V gene is TRBV5-4, the J gene TRBJ2-5, with a possible D match to TRBD2 (6 bases). Germline CDR1 and CDR2: SGHNT and YYREEE (reference sequence). Between the trimmed V and J ends, which lost 3 bases and 3 bases, there was a span of 12 bases. This CDR3 contains 14 residues. In nucleotides, the CDR3 is TGTGCCAGCAGCTGGTGGGAGGAGGAAGAGACCCAGTACTTC. It codes for CASSWWEEEETQYF.

This clonotype occurred many times. The rearrangement links TRBV18 to TRBJ2-7; 7 positions match TRBD1. The V and J ends lost 5 bases and 2 bases, in that order; junction bases with no gene match: 12. This CDR3 has 16 residues. Germline lookup yields CDR1 KGHSH and CDR2 LQKENI. CDR3 in amino acids: CASSATSPGTAYEQYF. In DNA form, the CDR3 reads TGTGCCAGCTCAGCCACAAGCCCCGGGACAGCCTACGAGCAGTACTTC.

This clonotype was counted a few times. CDR3 loop: CATLGLAGVTDTQYF. CDR3 nucleotides: TGTGCCACCCTGGGACTAGCGGGGGTCACAGATACGCAGTATTTT. This sequence joins TRBV19 and TRBJ2-3; 14 bases align to TRBD2. The CDR3 length is 15 residues. V trimming: 10 bases; J trimming: 2 bases; junction bases outside the gene matches: 5. Germline CDR1 and CDR2: LNHDA and SQIVND (reference sequence).

Only a few counts were recorded for this clonotype. The gene calls are TRBV7-9 and TRBJ2-3; the match to TRBD2 covers 13 bases. Germline CDR1 and CDR2: SEHNR and FQNEAQ (reference sequence). The length of the CDR3 is 16 residues. V shed 4 bases, J shed 4 bases, and the junction held 5 bases outside the gene matches. The CDR3 nucleotides are TGTGCCAGCAGCTCCGGACTAGCGGGAGTAGCAGATACGCAGTATTTT. Protein product: CASSSGLAGVADTQYF. Looking up the rest from reference TRBV7-9 and TRBJ2-3 gives the full variable domain: DTGVSQNPRHKITKRGQNVTFRCDPISEHNRLYWYRQTLGQGPEFLTYFQNEAQLEKSRLLSDRFSAERPKGSFSTLEIQRTEQGDSAMYLCASSSGLAGVADTQYFGPGTRLTVL.

This clonotype appeared a few times. A much larger clone sits a single nucleotide away, making a read error possible. The V and J genes are TRBV6-6 and TRBJ1-2; TRBD1 matches at 8 bases. The CDR3 has 12 residues. Germline V gene sequence: CDR1 MNHNY, CDR2 SVGAGI (reference sequence). This CDR3 reads CVTTTGDGGYTF. In nucleotides, the CDR3 is TGTGTCACCACGACAGGGGATGGTGGCTACACCTTC.

As for this clonotype: A read error may explain this, as a much larger clone is one base away. The chain joins TRBV30 to TRBJ2-5; D is undetermined. V lost 0 bases and J 5 bases, leaving 10 bases between the germline ends. Germline assignment: CDR1 GTSNPN and CDR2 SVGIG (reference sequence). This CDR3 is 13 amino acids long. The CDR3 DNA reads as TGTGCCTGGAGTGTATTTAATCTTGAGACCCAGTACTTC. Its translation: CAWSVFNLETQYF.

Remarks on this clonotype: An end of the junction does not agree with germline; a read error may underlie this. J is TRBJ2-2 and V is TRBV28; 9 nucleotides line up with TRBD1. Germline loops: CDR1 MDHEN, CDR2 SYDVKM. CDR3 length: 15 residues. CDR3 sequence (DNA): TGTGTCAGCAGTTTACAAGGACAGGGGACCGGGGAGCTGTTTTTT. The encoded protein is CVSSLQGQGTGELFF.

As to this clonotype: The conserved phenylalanine or tryptophan normally closing the CDR3 is absent here, so this likely arose from a read error. The genes are TRBV11-2 and TRBJ2-7, with D unclear. CDR1 and CDR2 from the germline V gene are SGHAT and FQNNGV. The CDR3 runs 12 residues. CDR3 coding DNA: TGTGCCAGCAGCCGCGAATCCTACGCGCAGTACCTC. This encodes CASSRESYAQYL.

As regards this clonotype: Since no conserved phenylalanine or tryptophan closes the CDR3, a read error is the likely cause. J is TRBJ2-1 and V is TRBV6-5; 15 nucleotides agree with TRBD2. CDR1 MNHEY and CDR2 SVGAGI come from the germline V gene. The CDR3 totals 15 residues. CDR3 sequence: CASSSRTSGRGEQFL. CDR3 DNA sequence: TGTGCTAGCAGTTCCAGGACTAGCGGGAGGGGTGAGCAGTTCCTC.

The rearrangement links TRBV28 to TRBJ2-7; 7 bases are shared with TRBD1. The trim removed 5 bases at V and 2 bases at J, leaving 3 bases unmatched. Germline V gene sequence: CDR1 MDHEN, CDR2 SYDVKM. The CDR3 consists of 13 residues. CDR3 DNA sequence: TGTGCCAGCAGTACGGGACAGACCTACGAGCAGTACTTC. It codes for CASSTGQTYEQYF.

The gene calls are TRBV11-2 and TRBJ2-1; the D gene is possibly TRBD2 (6 bases). Deletions cut 8 bases from V and 0 bases from J, with 14 bases between. CDR1 is SGHAT, CDR2 FQNNGV, per germline. This CDR3 has 15 residues. The CDR3 DNA is TGTGCCAGCGTGCGGGGACTGAACTCCTACAATGAGCAGTTCTTC. Translating it yields CASVRGLNSYNEQFF.

A note on this clonotype: A junction boundary mismatches the germline segment, possibly from a read error. J is TRBJ2-7 and V is TRBV11-1; a possible D gene is TRBD1 (6 bases). There are 12 residues in the CDR3. The germline CDR1 and CDR2 sequences are SGHAT and FQDESV (reference sequence). The chain's CDR3 is CANSRQEYEQYF. CDR3 coding DNA: TGTGCCAACAGCCGACAGGAGTACGAGCAGTACTTC.

J is TRBJ1-1 and V is TRBV27, with D tentatively TRBD1 (5 bases). The CDR3 runs to 13 residues. Germline V gene data show CDR1 as MNHEY and CDR2 as SMNVEV (reference sequence). Trimming pared 2 bases from V and 5 bases from J, leaving 9 bases between. CDR3 residues: CASSLRGVTEAFF. CDR3 bases: TGTGCCAGCAGTTTACGGGGGGTGACTGAAGCTTTCTTT.

Only one count was recorded for this clonotype. Just one base apart from a much larger clone, this may be a read error. CDR3 nucleotides: TGTGCCAGCAGTTTATCGGGATACCTAATTCAGTACTTC. The encoded protein is CASSLSGYLIQYF. The chain has TRBV28 and TRBJ2-4, with D tentatively TRBD2 (5 bases). Trimming left V 1 base short and J 10 bases short, with 11 bases between. The CDR3 loop spans 13 amino acids. Germline lookup yields CDR1 MDHEN and CDR2 SYDVKM. The full variable domain, its missing parts supplied by reference TRBV28 and TRBJ2-4, is DVKVTQSSRYLVKRTGEKVFLECVQDMDHENMFWYRQDPGLGLRLIYFSYDVKMKEKGDIPEGYSVSREKKERFSLILESASTNQTSMYLCASSLSGYLIQYFGAGTRLSVL.

This clonotype was picked up a small number of times. This chain connects TRBV30 to TRBJ2-3; no clear D gene. Deletions cut 6 bases from V and 5 bases from J, with 6 bases between. The CDR3 is 10 amino acids. Germline V lookup: CDR1 GTSNPN, CDR2 SVGIG (reference sequence). The CDR3 loop reads CACLKDTQYF. Here the CDR3 DNA reads TGTGCCTGCCTCAAAGATACGCAGTATTTT.

This clonotype was observed at least ten times. V gene TRBV28 combines with J gene TRBJ2-1, with TRBD2 matching 9 bases. The V gene end was trimmed by 8 bases and the J gene end by 4 bases; junction bases not matched to a gene: 3. The V gene's germline CDR1 is MDHEN and CDR2 SYDVKM. The CDR3 consists of 13 residues. The CDR3 loop reads CASRAGGYNEQFF. CDR3 sequence (DNA): TGTGCCAGCCGAGCGGGAGGTTACAATGAGCAGTTCTTC.

Notes on this clonotype: A read error may produce the germline difference seen at one junction end. V and J are TRBV5-6 and TRBJ2-7; D tentatively fits TRBD1 or TRBD2 (5 bases each). The CDR3 totals 19 residues. From germline, CDR1 is SGHDT and CDR2 YYEEEE. The CDR3 sequence: CASSTLVSSGSGPRYEQYF. CDR3 nucleotide sequence: TGTGCCAGCAGCACTCTGGTCTCGTCCGGCTCGGGACCCCGCTACGAGCAATACTTC.

About this clonotype itself: Its ends do not fully match the called genes, so a read error is possible. J is TRBJ2-3 and V is TRBV4-2, with a possible D match to TRBD2 (6 bases). This CDR3 is built from 16 residues. Per germline, CDR1 LGHNA and CDR2 YNFKEQ. This CDR3 is CASSQDMTGEADMQYF. Here the CDR3 DNA reads TGTGCCAGCAGTCAAGATATGACGGGAGAGGCAGATATGCAGTATTTT.

The CDR3 bases are TGTGCCAGCAGTTATCCAGGACAGTGGGCGCGGAATGAGCAGTTCTTC. Translation gives CASSYPGQWARNEQFF. The chain joins TRBV6-5 to TRBJ2-1; weak D call: TRBD1 (6 bases). V lost 3 bases to trimming and J lost 7 bases, with 19 bases between them. CDR3 length: 16 residues. Germline CDR1 and CDR2: MNHEY and SVGAGI.

This clonotype was detected once. The chain links TRBV11-2 to TRBJ2-3; 7 nucleotides agree with TRBD2. The CDR3 consists of 16 residues. Looked up from germline, CDR1 is SGHAT and CDR2 is FQNNGV. Losses at the gene ends were 5 bases for V and 7 bases for J; bases not matched to a gene: 15. The CDR3 DNA reads TGTGCCAGCAGCCCCTGGGTAACGGGAGGTGCATATACGCAGTATTTT. It specifies CASSPWVTGGAYTQYF.

The chain carries TRBV29-1 and TRBJ2-7, with a tentative D call TRBD2 (6 bases). From germline, CDR1 is SQVTM and CDR2 ANQGSEA. The V and J ends lost 0 bases and 4 bases respectively, with 16 bases between them. This CDR3 comprises 15 residues. The CDR3, as DNA: TGCAGCGTTGAAGACTTCGGGACTCTCCCGTACGAGCAGTACTTC. It is translated as CSVEDFGTLPYEQYF.